The present entry profiles one T cell receptor beta chain with its context. This sample was taken from a study of cytomegalovirus exposure and HLA in healthy donors. The PCR contained 60 Vbeta and 13 Jbeta primers. Profiled with immunoSEQ multiplex PCR; TCRdb holds only in-frame clones, not every one. Among about 77,000 clones listed, approximately 75% were seen once. Trimming at V came to 4 bases and at J to 5 bases, leaving 2 bases not matched to a gene. Germline assignment: CDR1 SGHTA and CDR2 FQGTGA. The CDR3 spans 13 residues. The sample was PBMCs. This clonotype was obtained from a woman aged 40 to 55 in good health and CMV-seronegative. The chain uses TRBV7-3 and TRBJ1-2; 9 bases are a match to TRBD1. CDR3 protein: CASSSGQGYGYTF. Here the CDR3 DNA reads TGTGCCAGCAGCTCCGGACAGGGGTATGGCTACACCTTC.